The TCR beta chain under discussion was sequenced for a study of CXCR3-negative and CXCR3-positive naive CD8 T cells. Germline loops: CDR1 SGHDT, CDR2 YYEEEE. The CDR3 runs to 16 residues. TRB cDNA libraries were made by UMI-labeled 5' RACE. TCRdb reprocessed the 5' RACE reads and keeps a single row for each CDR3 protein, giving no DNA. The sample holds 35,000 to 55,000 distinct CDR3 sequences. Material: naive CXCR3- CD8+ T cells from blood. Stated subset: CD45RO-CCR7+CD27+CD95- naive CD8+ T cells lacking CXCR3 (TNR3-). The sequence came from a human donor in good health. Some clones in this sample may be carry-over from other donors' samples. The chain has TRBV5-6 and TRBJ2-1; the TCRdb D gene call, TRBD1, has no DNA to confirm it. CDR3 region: CASSPRTGTGMNEQFF.